Listed here are 23 T cell receptor beta chains from one sample, sequenced in a study of beta chain features in type 1 diabetes. Their antigens remain unidentified. Findings and limits, study-wide: TCRB CDR3s were moderately but significantly shorter in Type 1 diabetes patients in all four CD4+ subsets.

Of the isolated RNA, all was reverse transcribed, and so the sequenced material was expressed TCRB transcripts. Data came from immunoSEQ multiplex PCR; TCRdb stores just in-frame clones and leaves some out. The sample yields some 250,000 clones, around 14% seen once. Sample: naive CD4+ T cells from blood. These receptors were obtained from a man aged 30 to 45 with type 1 diabetes.

This clone was found a few times. The chain couples TRBV29-1 to TRBJ2-3; 9 nucleotides agree with TRBD1. Trimming took 5 bases from V and 4 from J; bases not matched to a gene: 4. The CDR3 has 13 residues. Germline V gene lookup returns CDR1 SQVTM and CDR2 ANQGSEA. The CDR3 loop reads CSVTGGESDTQYF. Here the CDR3 DNA reads TGCAGCGTTACAGGGGGCGAATCAGATACGCAGTATTTT.

The V and J genes are TRBV21-1 and TRBJ2-1; TRBD1, the table's D call, was not compared with the DNA. TRBV21-1 is recorded as a pseudogene. This CDR3 contains 16 residues. CDR3 residues: CASSNPRPNSYNEQFF. DNA for the CDR3: TGTGCCAGCAGTAACCCCAGGCCTAACTCCTACAATGAGCAGTTCTTC.

This clone has a handful of counts. V gene TRBV7-9 combines with J gene TRBJ2-7; 12 nucleotides match TRBD2. V gave up 1 base and J gave up 3 bases; unmatched junction bases: 10. The germline V gene has CDR1 SEHNR and CDR2 FQNEAQ (reference sequence). The CDR3 contains 18 residues. The CDR3 sequence: CASSLGTSGASVDYEQYF. Here the CDR3 DNA reads TGTGCCAGCAGCTTAGGGACTAGCGGGGCTAGTGTGGACTACGAGCAGTACTTC.

This clone was detected a few times. This rearrangement joins TRBV2 to TRBJ2-5, with D perhaps TRBD2 (5 bases). The CDR3 runs to 14 residues. Trimming pared 3 bases from V and 1 base from J, leaving 9 bases between. CDR1 is SNHLY and CDR2 is FYNNEI in the germline V gene. In DNA form, the CDR3 reads TGTGCCAGCAGTGACGAGGGTTTCCAAGAGACCCAGTACTTC. Protein product: CASSDEGFQETQYF.

The chain combines TRBV9 with TRBJ2-2, with D unresolved. From germline, CDR1 is SGDLS and CDR2 YYNGEE. The CDR3 runs to 12 residues. V lost 0 bases and J lost 7, with 4 bases in between. CDR3 residues: CASSVEHGELFF. CDR3 sequence (DNA): TGTGCCAGCAGCGTAGAGCACGGGGAGCTGTTTTTT. The variable domain in full, with the rest retrieved from reference TRBV9 and TRBJ2-2, is DSGVTQTPKHLITATGQRVTLRCSPRSGDLSVYWYQQSLDQGLQFLIQYYNGEERAKGNILERFSAQQFPDLHSELNLSSLELGDSALYFCASSVEHGELFFGEGSRLTVL.

This clone was observed a few times. The chain couples TRBV6-5 to TRBJ2-3; 9 bases match TRBD1. The junction had 7 bases not matched to a gene; V was cut back by 8 bases and J by 4 bases. The CDR3 consists of 14 residues. Per germline, CDR1 MNHEY and CDR2 SVGAGI. The CDR3 is CASRPGQGSDTQYF. The CDR3 nucleotides are TGTGCCAGCCGACCCGGACAGGGGTCAGATACGCAGTATTTT.

This clone was seen only a few times. The chain recombines TRBV29-1 with TRBJ2-2; TRBD1 matches at 7 bases. J was trimmed by 4 bases and V by 4 bases; bases with no gene match: 12. The germline V gene has CDR1 SQVTM and CDR2 ANQGSEA. The CDR3 spans 16 residues. CDR3 DNA sequence: TGCAGCGTTGGGGCAGGGGGAACCACGGCCACCGGGGAGCTGTTTTTT. This translates into CSVGAGGTTATGELFF.

CDR3 loop: CASSSRDRVGYEQYF. CDR3 bases: TGTGCCAGCAGTAGCCGGGACAGGGTTGGGTACGAGCAGTACTTC. The J gene is TRBJ2-7, the V gene TRBV6-6; TRBD1 aligns across 9 bases. Germline V gene lookup returns CDR1 MNHNY and CDR2 SVGAGI (reference sequence). The CDR3 is 15 residues long. Unmatched junction bases numbered 9, after V lost 5 bases and J lost 4 bases.

This clone showed up just a few times. Here the CDR3 reads CASSYSGVSYNEQFF. The CDR3 nucleotides are TGTGCCAGCAGTTACTCAGGGGTTTCCTACAATGAGCAGTTCTTC. The rearrangement joins TRBV6-5 to TRBJ2-1; the D gene is possibly TRBD1 (5 bases). V was trimmed by 0 bases and J by 1 base, leaving 7 bases between them. The germline gives CDR1 MNHEY, CDR2 SVGAGI. The CDR3 is made up of 15 amino acids.

The J gene is TRBJ2-1, the V gene TRBV11-1; TRBD2 matches 8 bases. Germline lookup yields CDR1 SGHAT and CDR2 FQDESV (reference sequence). The CDR3 totals 14 residues. After removal of 2 bases from V and 9 bases from J, the junction contained 6 bases not matched to a gene. For the CDR3, the DNA is TGTGCCAGCAGCTTAAACAGCGGGAGCGGTGAGCAGTTCTTC. The encoded protein is CASSLNSGSGEQFF.

This chain connects TRBV6-1 to TRBJ2-1; 12 bases match TRBD2. This CDR3 region has 14 residues. CDR1 and CDR2 from the germline V gene are MNHNS and SASEGT. The J segment lost 7 bases and the V segment lost 6 bases, leaving 4 bases of the junction unmatched. The CDR3 bases are TGTGCCAGCAGGGCTAGCGGGGGGGTAAATGAGCAGTTCTTC. It encodes CASRASGGVNEQFF.

The gene calls are TRBV30 and TRBJ1-2; 9 nucleotides match TRBD1. The CDR3 totals 15 residues. Germline V gives CDR1 GTSNPN, CDR2 SVGIG (reference sequence). Trimming took 3 bases from V and 6 from J; bases not matched to a gene: 11. The CDR3 DNA sequence: TGTGCCTGGAGAGAGGGACAGGGAGGGAGAAATGGCTACACCTTC. This codes for CAWREGQGGRNGYTF.

This clone was counted a few times. The chain employs TRBV25-1 and TRBJ2-3; D possibly corresponds to TRBD1 (5 bases). The V end was cut by 0 bases, the J end by 0 bases, with 13 bases between. The CDR3 contains 17 residues. Germline V gene sequence: CDR1 MGHDK, CDR2 SYGVNS. The CDR3 DNA sequence: TGTGCCAGCAGTGAATATGGGGCCAAAGGGAGCACAGATACGCAGTATTTT. Encoded protein: CASSEYGAKGSTDTQYF.

There are a few counts of this clone. The CDR3 region has the DNA TGTGCCAGCAATGAGGAGGGGAGAGGCGAGCAGTACTTC. This translates into CASNEEGRGEQYF. This chain joins TRBV2 and TRBJ2-7; D perhaps matches TRBD2 (6 bases). From germline, CDR1 is SNHLY and CDR2 FYNNEI. Trimming removed 7 bases from V and 6 bases from J, with 16 bases in between. CDR3 length: 13 residues. Filled out from reference TRBV2 and TRBJ2-7, the complete variable domain reads EPEVTQTPSHQVTQMGQEVILRCVPISNHLYFYWYRQILGQKVEFLVSFYNNEISEKSEIFDDQFSVERPDGSNFTLKIRSTKLEDSAMYFCASNEEGRGEQYFGPGTRLTVT.

A few counts support this clone. This chain links TRBV21-1 with TRBJ2-7; the D call of TRBD2 is as the table states it, not checked on the DNA. TRBV21-1 is recorded as a pseudogene. The CDR3 has 16 amino acids. CDR3 nucleotides: TGTGCCAGCAGCAAAGCCGGGACTAGCGAGAACTACGAGCAGTACTTC. It is translated as CASSKAGTSENYEQYF.

This clone showed up just a few times. The rearrangement links TRBV30 to TRBJ1-4, with 10 bases fitting TRBD1. The length of the CDR3 is 14 residues. CDR1 and CDR2 from the germline V gene are GTSNPN and SVGIG (reference sequence). After removal of 4 bases from V and 8 bases from J, the junction contained 7 bases not matched to a gene. The CDR3 protein is CAWNRDRGEEKLFF. Written as DNA, the CDR3 is TGTGCCTGGAACCGGGACAGGGGAGAGGAAAAACTGTTTTTT.

The rearrangement uses TRBV11-2 and TRBJ2-7, with 10 bases identical to TRBD1. This CDR3 contains 16 residues. CDR1 is SGHAT and CDR2 is FQNNGV in the germline V gene. Losses at the gene ends were 1 base for V and 0 bases for J; bases not matched to a gene: 3. The CDR3 loop reads CASSLGGQGNSYEQYF. CDR3 bases: TGTGCCAGCAGCTTAGGGGGACAGGGGAACTCCTACGAGCAGTACTTC. The full variable domain, rest sourced from reference TRBV11-2 and TRBJ2-7, is EAGVAQSPRYKIIEKRQSVAFWCNPISGHATLYWYQQILGQGPKLLIQFQNNGVVDDSQLPKDRFSAERLKGVDSTLKIQPAKLEDSAVYLCASSLGGQGNSYEQYFGPGTRLTVT.

This clone occurred a few times. The J gene is TRBJ1-2, the V gene TRBV19; the D gene is possibly TRBD1 (5 bases). The germline gives CDR1 LNHDA, CDR2 SQIVND (reference sequence). CDR3 length: 15 residues. The germline V and J ends were trimmed by 6 bases and 4 bases, with 18 bases remaining between them. The CDR3: CASSPSQLRGYGYTF. In DNA form, the CDR3 reads TGTGCCAGTAGCCCTTCACAACTTAGGGGCTATGGCTACACCTTC.

This chain connects TRBV25-1 to TRBJ1-2; D is unclear. The CDR3 sequence is 14 residues long. V was shortened by 1 base and J by 2 bases, with 8 bases between the two germline ends. Germline V gene data show CDR1 as MGHDK and CDR2 as SYGVNS. The CDR3 region is CASSEFGGNYGYTF. In DNA form, the CDR3 reads TGTGCCAGCAGTGAATTCGGCGGAAACTATGGCTACACCTTC.

This clone was found a few times. The chain recombines TRBV6-1 with TRBJ2-2; the match to TRBD1 covers 7 bases. The CDR3 runs 14 residues. V lost 2 bases and J lost 8; bases outside the gene matches: 5. Germline V CDR1 and CDR2: MNHNS, SASEGT. The chain's CDR3 is CASSEYRGQGELFF. The CDR3 DNA sequence: TGTGCCAGCAGTGAATATAGGGGGCAGGGGGAGCTGTTTTTT.

This chain joins TRBV5-1 and TRBJ2-6, with D unclear. Germline CDR1 is SGHRS and CDR2 is YFSETQ. The CDR3 is 15 residues long. V lost 0 bases and J 4 bases, leaving 8 bases between the germline ends. Written as DNA, the CDR3 is TGCGCCAGCAGCTTGGATAAACGGGGGGCCAACGTCCTGACTTTC. Its translation: CASSLDKRGANVLTF.

The chain uses TRBV25-1 and TRBJ1-1; 9 nucleotides line up with TRBD1. With V trimmed by 8 bases and J by 4 bases, 5 bases remained unmatched. The CDR3 spans 13 residues. Germline CDR1 is MGHDK and CDR2 is SYGVNS. CDR3 amino acids: CASHGQGITEAFF. CDR3 DNA sequence: TGTGCCAGCCACGGACAGGGGATCACTGAAGCTTTCTTT.

This clone showed up just a few times. The gene calls are TRBV5-1 and TRBJ2-1, with 9 bases aligning to TRBD2. Germline CDR1 is SGHRS and CDR2 is YFSETQ. The CDR3 length is 14 residues. J lost 2 bases, V lost 7 bases, and 4 bases had no gene match. The CDR3 bases are TGCGCCAGCGGGGCGGGAGGGCCCTACAATGAGCAGTTCTTC. This sequence encodes CASGAGGPYNEQFF.